The clone carrying this T cell receptor (beta chain) has more than one count but fewer than ten. CDR1 is MRHNA and CDR2 is SNTAGT in the germline V gene. V lost 0 bases and J lost 2, with 9 bases in between. The CDR3 has 15 amino acids. The sample comes from a study of blood T cells in healthy people across ages. With a J-beta primer mix and a sample-barcoded 5' primer, a second PCR ran about 7 to 12 cycles. TCRdb used MiXCR to reprocess the 5' RACE reads, holding one entry per CDR3 protein. Here the sample spans 650,000 or so distinct CDR3 sequences, about 50% being singletons. The material sequenced was blood. This chain uses TRBV6-4 with TRBJ2-3; D might be TRBD2 (7 bases). The TCR was taken from a woman of 80 years or more in good health. As DNA, the CDR3 is TGTGCCAGCAGTGACTCCGGGGGGCACACAGATACGCAGTATTTT. Protein: CASSDSGGHTDTQYF.